These T cell receptor beta chains were read from a single sample in a study of blood T cell repertoires in COVID-19. The table came from immunoSEQ multiplex PCR; TCRdb's copy has only in-frame clones and leaves some out. The sample lists 150,000 or so clones, around 90% occurring once. Sequenced: PBMCs or T cells enriched from blood (not recorded which). Receptors originate from a woman aged 40 to 50 who had been exposed to COVID-19. Both conserved end residues are part of each CDR3. Fields, in order: clone size, V gene, J gene, D gene, CDR3 DNA, CDR3 protein. D genes are given only for firm matches. A row's size may be missing; if present it is once, few, many or a size class.

clone_size: .; v_call: TRBV6-6; j_call: TRBJ1-4; d_call: TRBD1; cdr3_nt: TGTGCCAGCAGCCAAACCCCCGGGACAGGATGGAAAAAACTGTTTTTT; cdr3_aa: CASSQTPGTGWKKLFF
clone_size: few; v_call: TRBV6-5; j_call: TRBJ1-1; d_call: .; cdr3_nt: TGTGCCAGCAGCCGACAGGTAATAAACACTGAAGCTTTCTTT; cdr3_aa: CASSRQVINTEAFF
clone_size: .; v_call: TRBV4-1; j_call: TRBJ1-2; d_call: TRBD1; cdr3_nt: TGCGCCAGCAGCCAAGATACGGGACAGGGGTATGGCTACACCTTC; cdr3_aa: CASSQDTGQGYGYTF
clone_size: once; v_call: TRBV28; j_call: TRBJ2-1; d_call: .; cdr3_nt: TGTGCCGTCGTCGGCAGGGCCAATGAGCAGTTCTTC; cdr3_aa: CAVVGRANEQFF
clone_size: .; v_call: TRBV10-3; j_call: TRBJ1-4; d_call: .; cdr3_nt: TGTGCCATCAGTGGGACAGCAACTAATGAAAAACTGTTTTTT; cdr3_aa: CAISGTATNEKLFF
clone_size: .; v_call: TRBV7-2; j_call: TRBJ1-6; d_call: TRBD1; cdr3_nt: TGTGCCAGCAGGTACCAAGGACAGGGAAATTCACCCCTCCACTTT; cdr3_aa: CASRYQGQGNSPLHF
clone_size: .; v_call: TRBV27; j_call: TRBJ2-1; d_call: TRBD2; cdr3_nt: TGTGCCAGCAGCGGACTAGCGGGGGGGCCTAAGGATGAGCAGTTCTTC; cdr3_aa: CASSGLAGGPKDEQFF
clone_size: once; v_call: TRBV4-3; j_call: TRBJ2-2; d_call: .; cdr3_nt: TGCGCCAGCTGCTCGGGGTTCGGGGAGCTGTTTTTT; cdr3_aa: CASCSGFGELFF
clone_size: .; v_call: TRBV12-5; j_call: TRBJ1-1; d_call: .; cdr3_nt: TGTGCTAGTGGTCTCAGGGTCGAGACTGAAGCTTTCTTT; cdr3_aa: CASGLRVETEAFF
clone_size: .; v_call: TRBV25-1; j_call: TRBJ1-6; d_call: TRBD1; cdr3_nt: TGTGCCAGCAGTGAATACGCAGGGGGTGGTTCACCCCTCCACTTT; cdr3_aa: CASSEYAGGGSPLHF
clone_size: .; v_call: TRBV20-1; j_call: TRBJ1-2; d_call: TRBD1; cdr3_nt: TGCAGTGCTAGTAAGATTGGGACAGGGGGTCCCTTCAATGGCTACACCTTC; cdr3_aa: CSASKIGTGGPFNGYTF